This T cell receptor (beta chain) was recovered during a study of shared clonotypes between healthy human individuals. Study outcomes and limitations: Non-shared clonotypes were found to have lower generation probabilities than the clonotypes that were shared by all four of the sorted-subset donors.

The repertoire was sequenced with immunoSEQ multiplex PCR; TCRdb's copy has only in-frame clones and lacks some. The table has fewer than 1.8 million clones, around 98.5% seen once. As regards this clone: Its cognate antigen is unknown.

In germline, CDR1 is LNHNV, CDR2 YYDKDF (reference sequence). With V trimmed by 3 bases and J by 0 bases, 6 bases remained unmatched. The CDR3 extends over 16 amino acids. Specimen: naive CD4+ T cells sorted from blood. Stated subset: CD45RA+ positively selected. The V and J genes are TRBV15 and TRBJ1-2; 8 nucleotides line up with TRBD1. The source is a man aged 25-45 years in good health. The CDR3, as DNA: TGTGCCACCAGCAGCTCAGGGGGCCTATCTAACTATGGCTACACCTTC. Protein product: CATSSSGGLSNYGYTF.